This T cell receptor (beta chain) was captured by sequencing in a study of Graves' ophthalmopathy and Graves' hyperthyroidism (dated by TCRdb to the late 2010s). With regard to the full study: A patient counted as having stable hyperthyroidism if there was no progression to ophthalmopathy within 18 months of follow-up. The study used signatures of the TCR beta repertoire to tell Graves' ophthalmopathy apart from Graves' hyperthyroidism and to predict which patients would progress to ophthalmopathy. In total, 135 blood samples were TCR-sequenced: some 43 ophthalmopathy, 75 hyperthyroidism and 17 hyperthyroidism-to-ophthalmopathy patients. To explore V-J signatures that distinguish ophthalmopathy from hyperthyroidism, a discovery set of around 100 patients was enrolled, made up of 43 with ophthalmopathy and 57 with stable hyperthyroidism. For independent validation, a separate cohort was made up of approximately 19 hyperthyroidism patients plus 17 patients who later progressed from hyperthyroidism to ophthalmopathy. In more than 5 hyperthyroidism patients, the T-cell repertoire of thyroid tissue was compared with the T-cell repertoire of blood. Following sampling, methimazole starting at 30 mg daily was administered to hyperthyroidism patients, and high-dose intravenous methylprednisolone was administered to ophthalmopathy patients. The paper's findings and limits, for the study overall: No statistical method was used to predetermine the sample size, and group allocation was not hidden from the investigators. In cross-validation, the 13-signature model distinguished ophthalmopathy from stable hyperthyroidism with 85% to 90% sensitivity and around 81% specificity, and in the test set the corresponding values were around 78% and 73%. Among expanded thyroid clonotypes with frequency above 0.001, most also showed up in blood, which suggests that blood repertoires may reflect the thyroid immune response. In validation, the model predicted ophthalmopathy progression with about 70% sensitivity and about 77% specificity; some 13 predicted patients were CT-confirmed with GO in a median of around 6 months.

Hyperthyroidism patients were newly diagnosed, were aged 18 to 65 years, and had a disease duration under 2 months. Patients were excluded if they had other autoimmune diseases, uncontrolled infections, pregnancy or lactation. Diagnosis was based on clinical symptoms, serum thyroxine, TRAb, thyroid ultrasound and orbital computed tomography. Total RNA was extracted with Trizol reagent and quality-checked on an Agilent 2100 Bioanalyzer. For repertoire sequencing, the TCR beta CDR3 regions were amplified from RNA transcripts. HTBI primers and the Qiagen OneStep RT-PCR kit were used in a first-round RT-PCR, which was followed by a second-round multiplex PCR, size selection and purification. Libraries were sequenced on an Illumina HiSeq2000 using paired-end 100 bp reads. The authors processed their data as follows. SOAPnuke was used to process the reads, removing any read that contained adapters or uncalled bases, had a mean Phred below 15, or lacked an exact match to the constant primer or identifier. COPE v1.2.5 was used to merge high-quality paired reads. Each unique nucleotide sequence was treated as a clonotype, and MiTCR v1.1 was used to align the clonotypes to the IMGT TRB V, D and J references. The analysis was limited to V-J combinations with a frequency above 0.0001, which together covered about 99% of repertoires. A TCR clonal expansion and chaos score per V-J combination was defined as the ratio of F50 clonal expansion to chaos observed in the TCRdist matrix. Welch's t-statistics and random forest were used to reduce the features to 10 to 15 V-J combinations, which were then used as input to a naive Bayes classifier. Thyroid-blood repertoire similarity was quantified with the Morisita-Horn index. TCRdb handled the public reads itself, with Q25 trimming in fastp and clone calling in MiXCR, and kept productive beta chains. Each record represents a unique CDR3 protein, reported with the most common genes and DNA among its rows. TCRdb's processing, not the authors' own work, is the source of the V and J calls. The sample includes over a million distinct CDR3 sequences, with 36% observed a single time. Around 10% of the sample comes from the top ten.

CDR1 and CDR2 (DFQATT, SNEGSKA) derive from the germline V gene (reference sequence). The CDR3, from cysteine to phenylalanine, totals 16 residues. The kept DNA is CDR3 alone, 48 bases in frame from the first base. The trim is 6 bases for V and 4 bases for J, with a gap of 24 bases between the germline ends. This clonotype was counted between two and nine times. The antigen it binds to is not known. Base qualities were left out, and no much larger clone turns up one base away. This receptor was identified in an adult man with Graves' hyperthyroidism. Material: peripheral blood or thyroid tissue (not recorded which). This chain joins TRBV20-1 to TRBJ2-5; the D call could be TRBD1 or TRBD2, with each sharing 5 bases. CDR3 sequence: CSAVQFSSWGRETQYF. The sequence in DNA is TGCAGTGCCGTACAATTCTCGTCCTGGGGGAGAGAGACCCAGTACTTC.